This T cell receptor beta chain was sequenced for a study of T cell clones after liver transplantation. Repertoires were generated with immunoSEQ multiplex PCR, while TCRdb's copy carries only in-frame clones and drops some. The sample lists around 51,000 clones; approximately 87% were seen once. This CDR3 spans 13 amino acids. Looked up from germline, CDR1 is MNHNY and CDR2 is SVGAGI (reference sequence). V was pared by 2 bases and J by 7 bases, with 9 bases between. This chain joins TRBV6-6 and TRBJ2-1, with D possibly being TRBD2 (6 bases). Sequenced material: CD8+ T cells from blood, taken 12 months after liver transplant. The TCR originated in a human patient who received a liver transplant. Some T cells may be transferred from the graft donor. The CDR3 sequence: CASSYGGYNEQFF. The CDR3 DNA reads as TGTGCCAGCAGTTACGGGGGGTATAATGAGCAGTTCTTC.